A selection of T cell receptor beta chains follows, all from one sample in a study of blood T cell repertoires in COVID-19. The table came from immunoSEQ multiplex PCR; TCRdb's copy has only in-frame clones and leaves some out. This sample has roughly 250,000 clones, with about nine tenths found just once. Sequences were obtained from peripheral blood. These receptors originate from a man aged 55 to 70 who had recovered from COVID-19. Each CDR3 is given with its conserved first and last residue. Each record gives: D gene, V gene, clone size, J gene, CDR3 protein, CDR3 DNA. D genes are given only for firm matches. Clone size appears in some rows only: once, few, many, or a class for an expanded clone.

-,TRBV19,-,TRBJ1-2,CASSTHRVGNYGYTF,TGTGCCAGTAGTACACACAGGGTTGGGAACTATGGCTACACCTTC
TRBD1,TRBV3-1/TRBV3-2,once,TRBJ2-7,CASSQDRGTGEQYF,TGTGCCAGCAGCCAGGACAGGGGGACTGGGGAGCAGTACTTC
-,TRBV6-6,-,TRBJ2-2,CATTRTANTGELFF,TGTGCCACCACGAGGACAGCGAACACCGGGGAGCTGTTTTTT
-,TRBV20-1,-,TRBJ2-7,CSALRGYEQYF,TGCAGTGCCCTTCGGGGTTACGAGCAGTACTTC
-,TRBV7-2,-,TRBJ2-6,CASSLAAGPGANVLTF,TGTGCCAGCAGCTTAGCTGCAGGGCCTGGGGCCAACGTCCTGACTTTC
TRBD1,TRBV7-2,-,TRBJ2-1,CASSLAPGQGSEQFF,TGTGCCAGCAGCTTAGCGCCCGGACAGGGCAGTGAGCAGTTCTTC
-,TRBV6-5,once,TRBJ2-7,CASTGVAYEQYF,TGTGCCAGCACGGGGGTTGCCTACGAGCAGTACTTC
-,TRBV5-1,-,TRBJ2-1,CASRRGYNEQFF,TGCGCCAGCAGACGAGGTTACAATGAGCAGTTCTTC
-,TRBV11-3,-,TRBJ2-7,CASSLQGSTEQYF,TGTGCCAGCAGCCTCCAGGGTTCCACCGAGCAGTACTTC
-,TRBV5-3,-,TRBJ1-3,CARRDIRGCGRFSGNTIYF,TGTGCCAGAAGGGATATCCGGGGGTGCGGCCGATTCTCTGGAAACACCATATATTTT
-,TRBV18,-,TRBJ2-1,CASSPIAGASYNEQFF,TGTGCCAGCTCACCAATCGCGGGGGCCTCCTACAATGAGCAGTTCTTC
TRBD2,TRBV19,-,TRBJ2-1,CASSSRLAGAVGEQFF,TGTGCCAGTAGTTCCCGACTAGCGGGGGCCGTGGGGGAGCAGTTCTTC
-,TRBV6-5,-,TRBJ1-4,CASSTGSSNEKLFF,TGTGCCAGCAGTACAGGGTCCTCAAATGAAAAACTGTTTTTT
TRBD1,TRBV29-1,-,TRBJ1-1,CSVDPGQGNTEAFF,TGCAGCGTAGATCCGGGACAGGGGAACACTGAAGCTTTCTTT
TRBD1,TRBV4-2,-,TRBJ1-4,CASSRDRNTNEKLFF,TGTGCCAGCAGCCGGGACAGAAATACTAATGAAAAACTGTTTTTT
-,TRBV2,-,TRBJ2-2,CASRGPNTGELFF,TGTGCCAGCAGGGGCCCGAACACCGGGGAGCTGTTTTTT
-,TRBV5-6,-,TRBJ1-4,CASSLFRVEKLFF,TGTGCCAGCAGCTTATTTCGGGTTGAAAAACTGTTTTTT
TRBD2,TRBV5-8,-,TRBJ2-1,CASSTTSGGYNEQFF,TGTGCCAGCAGCACAACTAGCGGGGGCTACAATGAGCAGTTCTTC
-,TRBV6-1,-,TRBJ1-5,CASSESPGVQPQHF,TGTGCCAGCAGTGAAAGTCCCGGGGTCCAGCCCCAGCATTTT
TRBD1,TRBV3-1/TRBV3-2,-,TRBJ1-5,CASSDRDSSQPQHF,TGTGCCAGCAGCGACCGGGACAGCAGTCAGCCCCAGCATTTT
-,TRBV18,-,TRBJ1-5,CASSPPGGGNQPQHF,TGTGCCAGCTCACCACCGGGGGGAGGCAATCAGCCCCAGCATTTT
TRBD1,TRBV3-1/TRBV3-2,-,TRBJ1-2,CASSRQGNYGYTF,TGTGCCAGCAGCCGACAGGGTAACTATGGCTACACCTTC
-,TRBV5-6,-,TRBJ2-5,CASSRGRRETQYF,TGTGCCAGCAGCCGTGGGAGGAGGGAGACCCAGTACTTC
-,TRBV6-5,-,TRBJ2-4,CASKEVAKNIQYF,TGTGCCAGCAAAGAGGTAGCCAAAAACATTCAGTACTTC
TRBD2,TRBV5-5,-,TRBJ2-4,CASSLVVTSGGVNIQYF,TGTGCCAGCAGCTTGGTGGTGACTAGCGGGGGTGTTAACATTCAGTACTTC
-,TRBV19,-,TRBJ2-1,CASSISDRTANEQFF,TGTGCCAGTAGTATATCAGATCGGACAGCGAATGAGCAGTTCTTC
-,TRBV18,-,TRBJ1-5,CASSPLMAAEESQHF,TGTGCCAGCTCACCATTGATGGCCGCCGAGGAGTCCCAGCATTTT
-,TRBV5-1,-,TRBJ1-1,CASSLIEGTEAFF,TGCGCCAGCAGCTTGATCGAGGGCACTGAAGCTTTCTTT
TRBD1,TRBV5-6,-,TRBJ1-4,CASSLSGTGIEKLFF,TGTGCCAGCAGCTTGTCCGGGACAGGTATTGAAAAACTGTTTTTT